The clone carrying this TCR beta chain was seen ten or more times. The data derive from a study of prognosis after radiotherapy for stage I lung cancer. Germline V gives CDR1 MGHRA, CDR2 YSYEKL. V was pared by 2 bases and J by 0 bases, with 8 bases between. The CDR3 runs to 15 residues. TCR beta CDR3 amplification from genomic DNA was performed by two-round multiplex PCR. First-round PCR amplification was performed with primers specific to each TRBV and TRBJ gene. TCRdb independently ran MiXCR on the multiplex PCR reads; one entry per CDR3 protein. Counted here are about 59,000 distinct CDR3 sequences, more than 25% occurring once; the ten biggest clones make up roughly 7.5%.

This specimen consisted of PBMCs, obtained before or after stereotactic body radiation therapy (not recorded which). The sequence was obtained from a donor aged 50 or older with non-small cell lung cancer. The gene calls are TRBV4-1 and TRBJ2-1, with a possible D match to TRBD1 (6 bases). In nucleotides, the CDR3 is TGCGCCAGCAGCCAAACAGGGAGCTCCTACAATGAGCAGTTCTTC. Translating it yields CASSQTGSSYNEQFF.